This TCR beta chain appears in the sequencing data of a study of shared clonotypes between healthy human individuals. TCRdb keeps only in-frame clones here, not all; method: immunoSEQ multiplex PCR. The table has about 1.4 million clones, roughly 95% seen once; the top ten hold 0.95% to 1.5%. Trimming pared 5 bases from V and 7 bases from J, leaving 19 bases between. Germline assignment: CDR1 SGHRS and CDR2 YFSETQ. The CDR3 runs 14 residues. Sequencing was carried out using naive CD4+ T cells sorted from blood. Indicated subset: CD45RA+ positively selected. The V gene is TRBV5-1, the J gene TRBJ2-7; no reliable D call. The source of this sequence is a young man in good health. The CDR3 loop reads CASSDPGRPREQYF. The DNA for the CDR3 is TGCGCCAGCAGTGACCCTGGACGTCCGCGAGAGCAGTACTTC.